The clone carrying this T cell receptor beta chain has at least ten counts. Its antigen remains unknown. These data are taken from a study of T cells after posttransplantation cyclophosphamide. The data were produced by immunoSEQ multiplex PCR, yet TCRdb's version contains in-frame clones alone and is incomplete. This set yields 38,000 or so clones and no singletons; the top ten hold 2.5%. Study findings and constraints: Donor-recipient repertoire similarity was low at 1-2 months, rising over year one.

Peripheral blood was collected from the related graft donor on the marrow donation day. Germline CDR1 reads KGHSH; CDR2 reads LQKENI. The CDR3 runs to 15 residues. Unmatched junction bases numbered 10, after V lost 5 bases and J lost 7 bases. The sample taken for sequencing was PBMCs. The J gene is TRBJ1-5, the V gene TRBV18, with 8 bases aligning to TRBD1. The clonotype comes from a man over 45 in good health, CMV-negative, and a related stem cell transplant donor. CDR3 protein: CASSALGQALQPQHF. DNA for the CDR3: TGTGCCAGCTCAGCCCTGGGACAGGCCCTCCAGCCCCAGCATTTT.